This T cell receptor beta chain is from a study of monozygotic twins with inflammatory bowel disease (dated by TCRdb to the late 2010s). With respect to the entire study: A total of roughly 28 monozygotic twin pairs were included in the full study, comprising nine German pairs (four IBD-concordant, five IBD-discordant) and 19 IBD-discordant Danish pairs. Each individual had, on average, about 151 000 unique TCRalpha sequences and 181 000 unique TCRbeta sequences available for analysis. Disease-associated traits were sought mainly through comparisons between IBD patients and their genetically identical healthy co-twins within discordant pairs.

Overall study results and their limits: Because patients were on differing immunosuppressive treatments, the repertoires may have picked up extra background noise and inter-individual variability. Distinction between different T cell subtypes could not be achieved in the analysis. Measured by the inverse Simpson index, TCRbeta repertoire diversity was lower in IBD patients than in their healthy co-twins. Compared with healthy twins, IBD patients had fewer clonotypes in common with other individuals, a difference most pronounced in patients showing signs of disease activity. No single strong signal or clonotype linked to IBD turned up in the results, so the idea that one exists was not supported. Concordant and discordant twins showed no difference in repertoire similarity, possibly because of limited statistical power.

About this clonotype: There is no known antigen for this receptor.

The CDR3 goes from the cysteine to the phenylalanine over 11 residues. DNA is not recorded here. In the germline V gene, CDR1 corresponds to SQVTM and CDR2 to ANQGSEA. Libraries came from 5' RACE. Preparation of each TCR library used 3,000 to 3,500 ng of total RNA. For each sample, cDNA was synthesized in eight separate reactions using SMARTScribe reverse transcriptase. During cDNA synthesis, template switching was used to introduce unique molecular identifiers that contained a 6-nucleotide sample barcode. TCRalpha and TCRbeta cDNA was amplified in two nested PCRs of roughly 17 and 9 cycles, and bead purification was carried out after each PCR. Before amplification, the cDNA was both treated with uracil DNA-glycosylase and purified with the QIAquick PCR purification kit. The second PCR added Illumina TruSeq-compatible adapters along with sample-specific barcodes. Library quality and concentration were checked on TapeStation and Qubit, and libraries were pooled at approximately 5 ng each. The pooled libraries were sequenced with 2 x 100 bp reads and custom sequencing primers on an Illumina HiSeq2500 single-index Rapid Run. Concerning the study's data processing: MiGEC version 1.2.6 was used for UMI-based consensus assembly, which corrected PCR and sequencing errors. V(D)J alignment, clonotype assembly and CDR3 extraction were performed with MiXCR version 2.1.1. To normalise gene usage, clonotype sharing and MAIT/NKT TCR abundance, the top 1000, 10 000 and 20 000 clonotypes in each sample were analysed. Diversity was computed as the inverse Simpson index with the vegan R package after downsampling to 27 000 UMIs. Paired Mann-Whitney U tests on discordant twin pairs were used, with Benjamini-Hochberg multiple-testing correction. TCRdb reprocessed the reads, and each CDR3 protein sequence is entered once, without DNA. These V and J calls originate from TCRdb's pipeline instead of the authors' own analysis. Per the sample table, the count is more than 95,000 distinct CDR3 sequences. Of the sample, roughly 1.8% falls within the top ten clones.

From each donor, a roughly 2.5 ml peripheral blood sample was collected into PAXgene tubes and stored at -80 degrees C. Without any T cell sorting, total RNA was extracted from whole blood using the PAXgene blood miRNA kit on an automated QIAcube. Peripheral blood from monozygotic twin pairs who were concordant or discordant for inflammatory bowel disease underwent deep TCRalpha and TCRbeta repertoire profiling using unique molecular barcoding. Smoking habits were recorded for all twin pairs, and individuals were classified as current, former or never smokers. The clonotype was recovered from a human donor with ulcerative colitis or Crohn's disease, or a healthy co-twin of an affected twin (not recorded which). The sequenced sample was blood. This chain joins TRBV29-1 to TRBJ2-7. The CDR3: CSVVANYEQYF.